Shown below are 4 T cell receptor beta chains from a single sample sequenced in a study of blood T cell repertoires in COVID-19. Using immunoSEQ multiplex PCR, the repertoire was profiled, and TCRdb retains in-frame clones only, with some absent. The repertoire holds 95,000 to 150,000 clones, with around 63% as singletons. The sequencing input was peripheral blood. These TCRs come from a woman aged 70-85 years with acute or convalescent COVID-19.

In DNA form, the CDR3 reads TGCGCCAGCAGTGTAACTAGCGGGAGATCCGGCGAGCAGTACTTC. Its translation: CASSVTSGRSGEQYF. The rearrangement joins TRBV5-1 to TRBJ2-7; TRBD2 matches at 11 bases. V gave up 5 bases and J gave up 6 bases; unmatched junction bases: 10. Germline CDR1 SGHRS, CDR2 YFSETQ. The CDR3 contains 15 residues.

The chain employs TRBV15 and TRBJ1-1, with 10 bases fitting TRBD1. Germline V lookup: CDR1 LNHNV, CDR2 YYDKDF (reference sequence). The length of the CDR3 is 15 residues. Trimming at V came to 0 bases and at J to 4 bases, leaving 2 bases not matched to a gene. CDR3: CATSRDRTGGTEAFF. The CDR3 bases are TGTGCCACCAGCAGAGATAGGACAGGGGGCACTGAAGCTTTCTTT.

This clone was seen a single time. The J gene is TRBJ2-5, the V gene TRBV25-1; the D is unclear. V lost 6 bases to trimming and J lost 2 bases, with 13 bases between them. This CDR3 comprises 14 residues. Germline lookup yields CDR1 MGHDK and CDR2 SYGVNS. CDR3 protein: CASSSRSRQETQYF. CDR3 sequence (DNA): TGTGCCAGCAGCTCCCGATCGAGACAAGAGACCCAGTACTTC.

The V gene is TRBV18, the J gene TRBJ1-1; D is uncertain. The germline gives CDR1 KGHSH, CDR2 LQKENI. V shed 4 bases and J shed 6 bases, with 15 bases lying between them. The CDR3 has 14 amino acids. In nucleotides, the CDR3 is TGTGCCAGCTCACTGAAGAGGGCTGGGGCTGAAGCTTTCTTT. Translation: CASSLKRAGAEAFF.